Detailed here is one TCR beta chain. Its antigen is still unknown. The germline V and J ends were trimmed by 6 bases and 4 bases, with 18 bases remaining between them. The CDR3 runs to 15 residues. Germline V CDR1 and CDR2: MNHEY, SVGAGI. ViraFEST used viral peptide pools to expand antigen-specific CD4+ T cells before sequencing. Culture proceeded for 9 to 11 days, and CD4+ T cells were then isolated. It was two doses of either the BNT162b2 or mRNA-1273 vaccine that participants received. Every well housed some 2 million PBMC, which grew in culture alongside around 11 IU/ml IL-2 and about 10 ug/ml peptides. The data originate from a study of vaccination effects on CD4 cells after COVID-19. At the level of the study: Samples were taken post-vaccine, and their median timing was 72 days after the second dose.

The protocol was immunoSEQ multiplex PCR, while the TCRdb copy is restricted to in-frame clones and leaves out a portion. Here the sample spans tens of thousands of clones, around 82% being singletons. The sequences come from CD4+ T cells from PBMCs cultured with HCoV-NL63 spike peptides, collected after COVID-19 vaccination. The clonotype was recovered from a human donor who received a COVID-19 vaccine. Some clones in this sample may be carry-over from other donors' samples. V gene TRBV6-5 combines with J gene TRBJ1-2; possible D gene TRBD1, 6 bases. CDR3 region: CASRDPDSSIYGYTF. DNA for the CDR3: TGTGCCAGCAGGGACCCGGACAGTTCAATCTATGGCTACACCTTC.